This T cell receptor (beta chain) was captured in a study of early T cells in non-severe SARS-CoV-2 infection. TCRdb used MiXCR to reprocess the 5' RACE reads, holding one entry per CDR3 protein. The table lists 60,000 or so distinct CDR3 sequences, 10% to 15% of them singletons. CDR3 size: 15 residues. V dropped 0 bases and J dropped 1 base, with 10 bases sitting between them. The germline V gene has CDR1 SGHNT and CDR2 YYREEE (reference sequence). This clonotype was seen ten or more times. The input for sequencing was whole blood, taken at baseline. This clonotype originated in an adult who was a healthcare worker with PCR-confirmed SARS-CoV-2 infection or an uninfected control (not recorded which). The chain is built from TRBV5-4 and TRBJ2-5, with D perhaps TRBD1 or TRBD2 (6 bases each). The DNA of the CDR3 is TGTGCCAGCAGCTTGGCCTGGGGGGCCCAAGAGACCCAGTACTTC. It codes for CASSLAWGAQETQYF.